This is a list of T cell receptor beta chains from one sample in a study of neurological immune-mediated disorders. Using its own MiXCR run on the 5' RACE reads, TCRdb lists one record per CDR3 protein. Of some 21,000 distinct CDR3 sequences detected, over 5.5% appear once; the ten largest clones hold less than 50%. Specimen: CD8+ T cells from blood. The receptors derive from a man aged 18-30 years in good health. CDR3s include the opening cysteine and the closing phenylalanine or tryptophan. A D gene is named only where the DNA matches it firmly. A clone size is listed for some rows: how often the clone was seen (once, few, many), or a class if it is expanded.

17,TRBV15,.,TRBJ1-5,TRBD1,CATSREKDRGSNQPQHF,TGTGCCACCAGCAGAGAAAAGGACAGGGGTTCCAATCAGCCCCAGCATTTT
11,TRBV5-1,many,TRBJ2-2,.,CASSPSGELFF,TGCGCCAGCAGTCCCAGCGGGGAGCTGTTTTTT
14,TRBV11-3,many,TRBJ2-7,TRBD1,CASSSYAGTDEQYF,TGTGCCAGCAGCTCTTACGCCGGGACAGACGAGCAGTACTTC
14,TRBV27,many,TRBJ2-7,.,CASSLTGKPYEQYF,TGTGCCAGCAGCCTAACCGGGAAGCCCTACGAGCAGTACTTC
15,TRBV19,.,TRBJ2-1,.,CASSIGVSTYNEQFF,TGTGCCAGTAGTATAGGGGTCAGCACCTACAATGAGCAGTTCTTC
13,TRBV7-9,many,TRBJ2-1,TRBD1,CASSFNRGNEQFF,TGTGCCAGCAGCTTTAACAGGGGTAATGAGCAGTTCTTC
16,TRBV4-1,many,TRBJ2-1,TRBD2,CASSHLSGGLYNEQFF,TGCGCCAGCAGCCACCTTAGCGGGGGACTTTACAATGAGCAGTTCTTC
13,TRBV12-3/TRBV12-4,many,TRBJ2-5,.,CASNSGTQETQYF,TGTGCCAGCAATTCCGGGACTCAAGAGACCCAGTACTTC
12,TRBV7-9,medium-sized,TRBJ1-2,.,CASSSDTHGYTF,TGTGCCAGCAGCTCAGACACCCATGGCTACACCTTC
15,TRBV5-1,.,TRBJ2-6,TRBD2,CASSQFSGVAYVLTF,TGCGCCAGCAGCCAATTTAGCGGGGTGGCCTACGTCCTGACTTTC
17,TRBV20-1,many,TRBJ1-6,TRBD1,CSARGDSLSSYNSPLHF,TGCAGTGCTAGGGGGGACAGCTTGAGCTCCTATAATTCACCCCTCCACTTT
13,TRBV6-5,many,TRBJ1-2,TRBD1,CASSYTDRGDYTF,TGTGCCAGCAGTTACACAGACAGGGGGGACTACACCTTC
17,TRBV6-5,many,TRBJ1-3,.,CASSYSRSPIRGNTIYF,TGTGCCAGCAGTTACTCGAGAAGTCCTATTAGGGGAAACACCATATATTTT
13,TRBV20-1,many,TRBJ2-1,.,CSARVPVYNEQFF,TGCAGTGCTAGAGTCCCAGTCTACAATGAGCAGTTCTTC
13,TRBV27,many,TRBJ2-7,TRBD1,CASSFGTVDEQYF,TGTGCCAGCAGCTTCGGGACAGTCGACGAGCAGTACTTC
19,TRBV6-2/TRBV6-3,many,TRBJ2-1,TRBD2,CASSSEFTLGGSIYNEQFF,TGTGCCAGCAGTTCCGAATTCACCCTCGGGGGGTCAATATACAATGAGCAGTTCTTC
14,TRBV14,many,TRBJ2-7,.,CASSQYGGVYEQYF,TGTGCCAGCAGCCAATATGGCGGAGTCTACGAGCAGTACTTC
13,TRBV12-3/TRBV12-4,many,TRBJ2-3,TRBD1,CASRDRFTDTQYF,TGTGCCAGCAGGGACAGGTTCACAGATACGCAGTATTTT
12,TRBV7-6,many,TRBJ2-5,.,CASSLAEETQYF,TGTGCCAGCAGCTTAGCGGAAGAGACCCAGTACTTC
12,TRBV5-6,many,TRBJ1-1,.,CASSLGGPEAFF,TGTGCCAGCAGTTTGGGGGGGCCTGAAGCTTTCTTT
13,TRBV10-3,many,TRBJ1-3,.,CAISGAVGDTIYF,TGTGCCATCAGTGGAGCGGTCGGGGACACCATATATTTT
15,TRBV15,few,TRBJ2-7,TRBD2,CATSGGLAVSYEQYF,TGTGCCACCAGCGGGGGACTAGCGGTCTCCTACGAGCAGTACTTC
16,TRBV19,many,TRBJ2-1,TRBD2,CASSIEASGSYNEQFF,TGTGCCAGTAGTATAGAGGCTAGCGGGAGCTACAATGAGCAGTTCTTC
16,TRBV7-3,many,TRBJ2-2,.,CASSLMTEINTGELFF,TGTGCCAGCAGCTTAATGACGGAGATCAACACCGGGGAGCTGTTTTTT
16,TRBV7-6,.,TRBJ2-7,TRBD2,CASSLELAGFSYEQYF,TGTGCCAGCAGCTTAGAACTAGCGGGGTTCTCCTACGAGCAGTACTTC
15,TRBV10-3,many,TRBJ1-1,.,CAISESAGTNTEAFF,TGTGCCATCAGTGAGTCGGCAGGGACGAACACTGAAGCTTTCTTT
17,TRBV6-5,many,TRBJ2-7,TRBD1,CASSYSGTGGDSYEQYF,TGTGCCAGCAGTTACTCCGGGACAGGGGGGGACTCCTACGAGCAGTACTTC
16,TRBV11-2,many,TRBJ2-3,.,CASSSGTFLEADTQYF,TGTGCCAGCAGCTCCGGGACCTTCCTGGAGGCAGATACGCAGTATTTT